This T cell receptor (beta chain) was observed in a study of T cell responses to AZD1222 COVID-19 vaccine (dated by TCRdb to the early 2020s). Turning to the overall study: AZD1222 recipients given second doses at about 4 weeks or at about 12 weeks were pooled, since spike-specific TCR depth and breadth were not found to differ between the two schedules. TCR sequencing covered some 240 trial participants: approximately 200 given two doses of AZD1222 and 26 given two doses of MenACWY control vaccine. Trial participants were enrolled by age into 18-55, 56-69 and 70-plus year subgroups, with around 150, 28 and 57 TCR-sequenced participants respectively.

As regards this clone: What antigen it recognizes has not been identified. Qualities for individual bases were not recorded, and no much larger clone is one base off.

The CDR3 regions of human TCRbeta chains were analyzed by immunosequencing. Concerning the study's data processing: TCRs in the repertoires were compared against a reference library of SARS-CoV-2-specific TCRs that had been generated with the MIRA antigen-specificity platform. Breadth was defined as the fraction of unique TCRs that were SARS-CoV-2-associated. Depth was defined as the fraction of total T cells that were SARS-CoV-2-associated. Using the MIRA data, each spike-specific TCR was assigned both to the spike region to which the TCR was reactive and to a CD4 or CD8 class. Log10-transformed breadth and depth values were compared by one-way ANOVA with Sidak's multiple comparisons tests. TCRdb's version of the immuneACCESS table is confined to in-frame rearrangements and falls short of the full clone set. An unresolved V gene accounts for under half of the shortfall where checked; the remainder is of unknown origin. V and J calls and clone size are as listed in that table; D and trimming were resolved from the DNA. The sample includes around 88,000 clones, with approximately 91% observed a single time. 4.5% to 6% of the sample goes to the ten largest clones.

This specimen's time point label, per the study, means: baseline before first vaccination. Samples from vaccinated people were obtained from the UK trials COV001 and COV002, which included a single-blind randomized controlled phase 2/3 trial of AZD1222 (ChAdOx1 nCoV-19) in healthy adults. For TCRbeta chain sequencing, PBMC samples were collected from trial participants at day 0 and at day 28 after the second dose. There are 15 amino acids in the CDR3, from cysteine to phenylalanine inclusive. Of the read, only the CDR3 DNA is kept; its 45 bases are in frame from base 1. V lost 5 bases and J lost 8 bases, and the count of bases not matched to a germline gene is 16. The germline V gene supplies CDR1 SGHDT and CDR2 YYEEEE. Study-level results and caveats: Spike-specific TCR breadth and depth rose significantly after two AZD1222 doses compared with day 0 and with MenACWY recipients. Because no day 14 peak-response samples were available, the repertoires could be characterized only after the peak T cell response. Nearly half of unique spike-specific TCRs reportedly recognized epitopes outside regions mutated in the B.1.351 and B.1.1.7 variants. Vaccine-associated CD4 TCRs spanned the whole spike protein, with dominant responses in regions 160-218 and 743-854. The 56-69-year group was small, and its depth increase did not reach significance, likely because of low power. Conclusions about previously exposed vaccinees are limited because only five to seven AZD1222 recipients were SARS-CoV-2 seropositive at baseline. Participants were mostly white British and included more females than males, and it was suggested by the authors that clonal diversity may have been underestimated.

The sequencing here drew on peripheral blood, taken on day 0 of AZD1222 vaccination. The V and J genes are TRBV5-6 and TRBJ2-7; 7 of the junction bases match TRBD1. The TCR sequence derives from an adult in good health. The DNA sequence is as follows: TGTGCCAGCAGAGGTGCCGGGACAGTCGATAGGAAGCAGTACTTC. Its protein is CASRGAGTVDRKQYF.